Given below is one T cell receptor beta chain in context. These data are taken from a study of blood T cell repertoires in COVID-19. Per the original data handling: Estimation of nucleated cell counts relied on the amplification of reference gene primers. Sequencing was performed with immunoSEQ multiplex PCR; in TCRdb, only in-frame clones are kept and a portion is missing. V and J calls and clone size are given by that table; D and trimming were obtained from the DNA. This sample has about 62,000 clones, with about nine tenths found just once. Germline CDR1 WNHNN, CDR2 SYGVQD (reference sequence). CDR3 length equals 15 residues. Deletions cut 3 bases from V and 6 bases from J, with 15 bases between.

The chain employs TRBV10-1 and TRBJ2-1; possible D gene TRBD2, 6 bases. The sample taken for sequencing was peripheral blood. The TCR sequence derives from a woman over 75 with acute or convalescent COVID-19. The CDR3 loop is CASSDGRLGGNEQFF. The CDR3 DNA sequence: TGCGCCAGCAGTGACGGTAGGCTCGGGGGCAATGAGCAGTTCTTC.